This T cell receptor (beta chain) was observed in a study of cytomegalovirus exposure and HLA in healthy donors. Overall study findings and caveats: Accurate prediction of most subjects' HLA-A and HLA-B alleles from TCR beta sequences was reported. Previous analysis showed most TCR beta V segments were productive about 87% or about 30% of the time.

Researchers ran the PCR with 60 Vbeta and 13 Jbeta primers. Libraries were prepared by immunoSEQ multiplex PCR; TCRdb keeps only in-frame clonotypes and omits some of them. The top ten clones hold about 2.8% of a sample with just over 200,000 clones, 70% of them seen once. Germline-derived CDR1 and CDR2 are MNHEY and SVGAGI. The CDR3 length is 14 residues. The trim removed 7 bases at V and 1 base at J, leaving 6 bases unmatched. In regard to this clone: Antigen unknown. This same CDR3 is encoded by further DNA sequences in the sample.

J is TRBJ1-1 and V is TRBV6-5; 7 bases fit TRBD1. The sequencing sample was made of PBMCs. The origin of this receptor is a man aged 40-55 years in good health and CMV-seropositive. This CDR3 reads CASTRGQPNTEAFF. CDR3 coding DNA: TGTGCCAGCACGCGGGGACAGCCGAACACTGAAGCTTTCTTT.